Shown below are 25 T cell receptor beta chains from a single sample sequenced in a study of blood T cell repertoires in COVID-19. Sequenced by immunoSEQ multiplex PCR; TCRdb stores in-frame clones only, minus some. This table has just over 300,000 clones, around 92% appearing once. The specimen was peripheral blood. Every receptor here comes from a woman between 25 and 40 years old with COVID-19, enrolled during active disease.

The J gene is TRBJ2-7, the V gene TRBV3-1 (or the pseudogene TRBV3-2); 8 nucleotides match TRBD1. CDR3 length equals 16 residues. From germline, CDR1 is LGHDT and CDR2 YNNKEL (reference sequence). V lost 4 bases and J lost 2; bases outside the gene matches: 10. As DNA, the CDR3 is TGTGCCAGCAGCCCCTACAGCCTGACAGGGGCCTACGAGCAGTACTTC. This codes for CASSPYSLTGAYEQYF.

V usage is TRBV6-6 and J usage is TRBJ1-2, with D possibly TRBD1 on 5 matching bases. The CDR3 is 16 amino acids. The V end was cut by 0 bases, the J end by 5 bases, with 16 bases between. The germline CDR1 and CDR2 sequences are MNHNY and SVGAGI (reference sequence). CDR3 region: CASSYSKTGDEYGYTF. Written as DNA, the CDR3 is TGTGCCAGCAGTTACTCGAAAACGGGGGATGAATATGGCTACACCTTC.

This chain links TRBV6-5 with TRBJ1-4; D possibly corresponds to TRBD1 (5 bases). The germline gives CDR1 MNHEY, CDR2 SVGAGI. Trimming cost V 5 bases and J 0 bases, with 10 bases left between them. The CDR3 runs to 15 residues. In nucleotides, the CDR3 is TGTGCCAGCAGTCGGACACCTGCAACTAATGAAAAACTGTTTTTT. Protein: CASSRTPATNEKLFF.

The V and J genes are TRBV28 and TRBJ1-1; D is perhaps TRBD1 (6 bases). CDR3 length: 16 residues. Trimming stripped 4 bases from V and 1 base from J, with 16 bases between. CDR1 and CDR2 (germline): MDHEN, SYDVKM. As DNA, the CDR3 is TGTGCCAGCAGTTCTCCAGGGGACCCTGGGAACACTGAAGCTTTCTTT. Its translation: CASSSPGDPGNTEAFF.

The chain is built from TRBV19 and TRBJ2-2; TRBD1 matches at 7 bases. V was pared by 3 bases and J by 7 bases, with 5 bases of the junction left unmatched. The germline gives CDR1 LNHDA, CDR2 SQIVND (reference sequence). The CDR3 is made up of 14 amino acids. Here the CDR3 DNA reads TGTGCCAGTAGTATCAATTCAGGGGGCGGGGAGCTGTTTTTT. The encoded protein is CASSINSGGGELFF.

The chain recombines TRBV24-1 with TRBJ2-1, with D maybe TRBD2 (5 bases). Germline V gives CDR1 KGHDR, CDR2 SFDVKD. The V end was cut by 4 bases, the J end by 0 bases, with 12 bases between. This CDR3 contains 16 residues. This CDR3 is CATSDPSPSSYNEQFF. The CDR3 region has the DNA TGTGCCACCAGTGACCCTAGCCCGAGCTCCTACAATGAGCAGTTCTTC.

The chain recombines TRBV9 with TRBJ1-2; unclear D gene. V gave up 3 bases and J gave up 0 bases, with 12 bases separating them. The length of the CDR3 is 15 residues. Germline V gene data show CDR1 as SGDLS and CDR2 as YYNGEE. CDR3 nucleotide sequence: TGTGCCAGCAGCGCGTTGAGACACTCTAACTATGGCTACACCTTC. Translated, it gives CASSALRHSNYGYTF.

The chain has TRBV24-1 and TRBJ2-5, with D possibly TRBD2 on 6 matching bases. The germline V gene encodes CDR1 KGHDR and CDR2 SFDVKD. V dropped 12 bases and J dropped 5 bases, with 21 bases sitting between them. The CDR3 has 14 amino acids. The CDR3 spells CASMGSGGNETQYF. The CDR3 nucleotides are TGTGCCTCCATGGGAAGCGGCGGGAACGAGACCCAGTACTTC.

J is TRBJ2-2 and V is TRBV4-2, with a weak D call TRBD1 (5 bases). The CDR3 totals 16 residues. Germline values: CDR1 LGHNA, CDR2 YNFKEQ. The V end lost 0 bases, the J end lost 7 bases, and 15 bases lay between the germline ends. CDR3 sequence reads: CASSQEWTRGGGELFF. In nucleotides, the CDR3 is TGTGCCAGCAGCCAAGAGTGGACAAGGGGCGGCGGGGAGCTGTTTTTT.

V and J are TRBV25-1 and TRBJ1-1; D call uncertain. Germline CDR1 is MGHDK and CDR2 is SYGVNS. The CDR3 consists of 14 residues. V gave up 2 bases and J gave up 1 base, with 8 bases separating them. CDR3 DNA sequence: TGTGCCAGCAGTGAAATAGGAGGGAACACTGAAGCTTTCTTT. Residues: CASSEIGGNTEAFF.

In this sample, this clone turned up many times. V is TRBV6-2 or TRBV6-3 and J is TRBJ2-6; D uncertain. V was pared by 2 bases and J by 0 bases, with 8 bases between. The CDR3 length is 16 residues. The germline gives CDR1 MNHEY, CDR2 SVGEGT. CDR3 nucleotides: TGTGCCAGCAGTTACGATGCCGGCTCTGGGGCCAACGTCCTGACTTTC. Translating it yields CASSYDAGSGANVLTF.

J is TRBJ2-7 and V is TRBV7-8; 7 bases line up with TRBD1. The J segment lost 0 bases and the V segment lost 4 bases, leaving 9 bases of the junction unmatched. The CDR3 runs 16 residues. Looked up from germline, CDR1 is SGHVS and CDR2 is FQNEAQ. CDR3 protein: CASSYPQGRSSYEQYF. The CDR3 DNA reads as TGTGCCAGCAGCTACCCACAGGGGCGTAGCTCCTACGAGCAGTACTTC.

This chain connects TRBV11-2 to TRBJ1-5; D gene uncertain. V lost 4 bases and J 5 bases, leaving 9 bases between the germline ends. The CDR3 contains 13 residues. Germline V gene sequence: CDR1 SGHAT, CDR2 FQNNGV. The DNA for the CDR3 is TGTGCCAGCAGCTCAGCGGTCGATCAGCCCCAGCATTTT. Translating it yields CASSSAVDQPQHF.

This clone was observed once. The rearrangement links TRBV29-1 to TRBJ1-1; the D is unclear. Between the trimmed V and J ends, which lost 3 bases and 0 bases, there was a span of 8 bases. The CDR3 has 13 residues. The V gene's germline CDR1 is SQVTM and CDR2 ANQGSEA. In DNA, the CDR3 is TGCAGCGTTGAGCAGGCAATGAACACTGAAGCTTTCTTT. Amino acid sequence: CSVEQAMNTEAFF.

The chain is built from TRBV13 and TRBJ2-1, with a weak D call TRBD2 (6 bases). V was pared by 5 bases and J by 0 bases, with 14 bases between. This CDR3 is built from 16 residues. Germline V gene lookup returns CDR1 PRHDT and CDR2 FYEKMQ (reference sequence). CDR3 residues: CASSLRRVDSYNEQFF. DNA of the CDR3: TGTGCCAGCAGCCTCCGGAGGGTCGACTCCTACAATGAGCAGTTCTTC.

Concerning this clone: Other DNA variants within this sample encode the same CDR3. The chain is built from TRBV5-1 and TRBJ1-1; 7 nucleotides align to TRBD1. This CDR3 is built from 14 residues. The germline V gene encodes CDR1 SGHRS and CDR2 YFSETQ. The V and J ends lost 0 bases and 5 bases, in that order; junction bases with no gene match: 4. The CDR3 coding sequence is TGCGCCAGCAGCTTGGCGTCAGGGGGAACTGAAGCTTTCTTT. Amino acid sequence: CASSLASGGTEAFF.

V and J are TRBV11-3 and TRBJ1-4; TRBD1 matches at 8 bases. Germline V gene data show CDR1 as SGHNT and CDR2 as YENEEA. The CDR3 contains 16 residues. V shed 1 base and J 7 bases; nucleotides not matched to a gene: 8. The CDR3 reads CASSLGVAGGSEKLFF. CDR3 bases: TGTGCCAGCAGCTTAGGTGTGGCAGGGGGCAGTGAAAAACTGTTTTTT.

The chain recombines TRBV23-1 with TRBJ2-3; D may be TRBD1 (5 bases). TRBV23-1 is an ORF for which the function is uncertain. The CDR3 loop spans 15 amino acids. V was clipped by 3 bases and J by 0 bases, with 10 bases between them. This CDR3 reads CASSHRVPSTDTQYF. CDR3 DNA: TGCGCCAGCAGTCACAGGGTCCCTAGCACAGATACGCAGTATTTT.

V gene TRBV14 combines with J gene TRBJ1-1; D may be TRBD1 (5 bases). The CDR3 has 17 residues. The V gene's germline CDR1 is SGHDN and CDR2 FVKESK. The germline V and J ends were trimmed by 1 base and 0 bases, with 15 bases remaining between them. The CDR3 protein is CASSQVWGGSLNTEAFF. DNA of the CDR3: TGTGCCAGCAGCCAAGTTTGGGGCGGCAGTTTGAACACTGAAGCTTTCTTT.

This clone was picked up one time. CDR3 nucleotides: TGTGCCAGCCGCCCCACTAGCGGGGGGCCATACAATGAGCAGTTCTTC. This gives the protein CASRPTSGGPYNEQFF. This rearrangement joins TRBV2 to TRBJ2-1; 12 bases line up with TRBD2. V dropped 8 bases and J dropped 4; count of bases not matched to a gene: 9. The CDR3 is made up of 16 amino acids. Germline CDR1 SNHLY, CDR2 FYNNEI.

In its sample, this clone was seen a few times. The chain recombines TRBV7-9 with TRBJ1-2; D not resolved. The germline V and J ends were trimmed by 4 bases and 4 bases, with 4 bases remaining between them. Germline V gene data show CDR1 as SEHNR and CDR2 as FQNEAQ (reference sequence). There are 11 residues in the CDR3. The CDR3 region has the DNA TGTGCCAGCAGCTCCCTCTATGGCTACACCTTC. As protein: CASSSLYGYTF.

This clone was recorded only once. The rearrangement uses TRBV5-5 and TRBJ2-7; TRBD1 aligns across 7 bases. Losses at the gene ends were 2 bases for V and 6 bases for J; bases not matched to a gene: 8. This CDR3 has 14 residues. Germline V gene data show CDR1 as SGHKS and CDR2 as YYEKEE (reference sequence). CDR3 nucleotides: TGTGCCAGCAGCTTTACAGGGGTAGCCCTCGAGCAGTACTTC. Translating it yields CASSFTGVALEQYF.

This clone has a single count. The chain joins TRBV9 to TRBJ1-3, with D unclear. CDR1 and CDR2 (germline): SGDLS, YYNGEE. There are 16 residues in the CDR3. Trimming pared 0 bases from V and 8 bases from J, leaving 18 bases between. The chain's CDR3 is CASSVVGPGSGDTIYF. CDR3 sequence (DNA): TGTGCCAGCAGCGTAGTAGGCCCCGGGTCCGGAGACACCATATATTTT.

The chain is built from TRBV30 and TRBJ1-3; D unclear. The germline V gene has CDR1 GTSNPN and CDR2 SVGIG (reference sequence). V lost 4 bases to trimming and J lost 0 bases, with 10 bases between them. This CDR3 is built from 14 residues. The CDR3, as DNA: TGTGCCTGGAAGATGTGGAGCTCTGGAAACACCATATATTTT. Translating it yields CAWKMWSSGNTIYF.

The chain carries TRBV7-2 and TRBJ1-4; D is unclear. V was clipped by 3 bases and J by 8 bases, with 10 bases between them. Germline CDR1 and CDR2: SGHTA and FQGNSA. The CDR3 has 13 residues. The DNA for the CDR3 is TGTGCCAGCAGCTTCAGGTCGGGAGAAAAACTGTTTTTT. This translates into CASSFRSGEKLFF.